Sequencing of this T cell receptor beta chain was carried out in a study of cytomegalovirus exposure and HLA in healthy donors. Researchers ran the PCR with 60 Vbeta and 13 Jbeta primers. Libraries were prepared by immunoSEQ multiplex PCR; TCRdb keeps only in-frame clonotypes and omits some of them. This sample carries around 170,000 clones, 84% of them seen once, and the ten largest clones take over 2.5%. V lost 6 bases to trimming and J lost 4 bases; unmatched junction nucleotides: 2. The CDR3 is 13 residues long. CDR1 and CDR2 from the germline V gene are SNHLY and FYNNEI. What was sequenced was PBMCs. V and J are TRBV2 and TRBJ1-1; 10 bases match TRBD1. The TCR sequence derives from a woman in her forties or fifties in good health and CMV-seropositive. In DNA, the CDR3 is TGTGCCAGCAGCAGGGACAGGGGCACTGAAGCTTTCTTT. This encodes CASSRDRGTEAFF.